Each of the 2 T cell receptor beta chains below was sequenced from the same sample in a study of blood T cell repertoires in COVID-19. TCRdb's table, derived via immunoSEQ multiplex PCR, lists solely in-frame clones and lacks some. The data show more than 100,000 clones, about 90% seen once. Sequencing used peripheral blood. The source of these receptors is a woman aged 60-75 years with acute or convalescent COVID-19.

The chain uses TRBV7-9 and TRBJ1-5; 9 nucleotides align to TRBD1. Germline lookup yields CDR1 SEHNR and CDR2 FQNEAQ (reference sequence). This CDR3 has 16 amino acids. With 1 base clipped from V and 4 bases from J, the junction kept 5 bases outside the gene matches. CDR3 bases: TGTGCCAGCAGCTTAGGAGGGACAGGGTCAAATCAGCCCCAGCATTTT. Its protein is CASSLGGTGSNQPQHF.

The chain has TRBV7-9 and TRBJ2-1; 10 bases map to TRBD2. V lost 0 bases, J lost 5 bases, and 4 bases stayed unmatched. The CDR3 runs to 16 residues. Germline loops: CDR1 SEHNR, CDR2 FQNEAQ (reference sequence). The CDR3 sequence: CASSLALAGAHNEQFF. The CDR3 DNA sequence: TGTGCCAGCAGCTTAGCGCTAGCGGGGGCCCACAATGAGCAGTTCTTC.